This record concerns one TCR beta chain sequence. These data come from a study of patients and donors after allogeneic stem cell transplantation. Germline V gives CDR1 MDHEN, CDR2 SYDVKM. V was cut by 4 bases and J by 0 bases, with 16 bases left in between. This CDR3 is 17 amino acids long. MiXCR, run by TCRdb on the RT-PCR reads, gives a single entry per CDR3 protein. The data contain approximately 150,000 distinct CDR3 sequences, over 25% of them singletons. This TCR derives from a human donor who was either an allogeneic HSCT recipient or a stem cell or donor lymphocyte infusion donor (not recorded which). It is not recorded whose cells these are; they may come from a transplant donor. The sequenced sample was blood, either unsorted or a sorted T cell fraction (not recorded which). The rearrangement uses TRBV28 and TRBJ2-1; unclear D gene. The CDR3 region is CASSSSSISSSYNEQFF. In DNA, the CDR3 is TGTGCCAGCAGTTCCTCCTCCATCTCGAGCTCCTACAATGAGCAGTTCTTC.